This entry lists 32 T cell receptor beta chains sequenced from one sample in a study of shared clonotypes between healthy human individuals. The repertoire was sequenced with immunoSEQ multiplex PCR; TCRdb's copy has only in-frame clones and lacks some. This repertoire shows a few million clones, 93% found once; its top ten account for more than 1.5%. CD45RO-negative, CCR7-positively selected cells formed the naive CD8 fraction, excluding terminally differentiated effector memory CD45RA+ cells. Sample: naive CD8+ T cells from PBMCs. These receptors all come from a man younger than 35 in good health. Some clones in this sample may be carry-over from other donors' samples.

This clone was seen more than once but under ten times. The J gene is TRBJ2-2, the V gene TRBV28; no definite D call. This CDR3 comprises 11 residues. Per the germline V gene, CDR1 is MDHEN and CDR2 is SYDVKM. The V end was cut by 6 bases, the J end by 13 bases, with 12 bases between. DNA of the CDR3: TGTGCCAGCAGCAAAACTTGGATGCTGTTTTTT. This translates into CASSKTWMLFF.

The V call is TRBV9, the J call TRBJ2-5; 8 nucleotides agree with TRBD1. The CDR3 runs to 14 residues. Germline V gene sequence: CDR1 SGDLS, CDR2 YYNGEE. V shed 4 bases, J shed 10 bases, and the junction held 12 bases outside the gene matches. The CDR3 here is CASSPDRGPRDQYF. The CDR3 region has the DNA TGTGCCAGCAGCCCAGACAGGGGCCCCAGGGACCAGTACTTC.

The chain uses TRBV18 and TRBJ2-7; D ambiguous. The CDR3 runs 15 residues. CDR1 is KGHSH and CDR2 is LQKENI in the germline V gene. The ends were cut back, 6 bases at V and 3 bases at J, with 18 bases in the middle. The CDR3 region has the DNA TGTGCCAGCTCCCATCTAAAGGCCCAGGACTACGAGCAGTACTTC. Encoded protein: CASSHLKAQDYEQYF.

This clone was seen just once. This sequence joins TRBV5-1 and TRBJ1-2, with 7 nucleotides matching TRBD1. Germline loops: CDR1 SGHRS, CDR2 YFSETQ. V lost 0 bases, J lost 6 bases, and 5 bases stayed unmatched. This CDR3 comprises 14 residues. The chain's CDR3 is CASSLENRGDGYTF. CDR3 DNA: TGCGCCAGCAGCTTGGAGAACAGGGGCGATGGCTACACCTTC.

The chain recombines TRBV15 with TRBJ2-3; 12 bases align to TRBD2. Germline V gene sequence: CDR1 LNHNV, CDR2 YYDKDF (reference sequence). Germline trimming cut 1 base from V and 0 bases from J; bases unmatched to any gene: 2. The length of the CDR3 is 17 residues. The CDR3 protein is CATSRAGTSGSTDTQYF. The CDR3 coding sequence is TGTGCCACCAGCAGAGCCGGGACTAGCGGGAGCACAGATACGCAGTATTTT.

CDR3 amino acids: CASSVAQFSLSGSSYNEQFF. As DNA, the CDR3 is TGTGCCAGCAGCGTGGCCCAATTCTCTCTGAGCGGGAGCTCCTACAATGAGCAGTTCTTC. The V call is TRBV9, the J call TRBJ2-1, with 8 positions matching TRBD2. The CDR3 totals 20 residues. The ends lost 2 bases at V and 0 bases at J; junction bases unmatched: 16. The germline V gene has CDR1 SGDLS and CDR2 YYNGEE. The whole variable domain, remainder taken from reference TRBV9 and TRBJ2-1, is DSGVTQTPKHLITATGQRVTLRCSPRSGDLSVYWYQQSLDQGLQFLIQYYNGEERAKGNILERFSAQQFPDLHSELNLSSLELGDSALYFCASSVAQFSLSGSSYNEQFFGPGTRLTVL.

The V and J genes are TRBV27 and TRBJ1-5; D may be TRBD1 (5 bases). This CDR3 contains 14 residues. Deletions cut 5 bases from V and 1 base from J, with 9 bases between. Germline V lookup: CDR1 MNHEY, CDR2 SMNVEV (reference sequence). CDR3 DNA sequence: TGTGCCAGCAGTGCAGGGTACAGCAATCAGCCCCAGCATTTT. Its translation: CASSAGYSNQPQHF.

The chain carries TRBV9 and TRBJ2-3; D may correspond to TRBD1 or TRBD2 (6 bases each). Trimming left V 0 bases short and J 0 bases short, with 14 bases between. Germline assignment: CDR1 SGDLS and CDR2 YYNGEE. The CDR3 totals 17 residues. Written as DNA, the CDR3 is TGTGCCAGCAGCGTAGAAGGGGGGAAATCCAGCACAGATACGCAGTATTTT. The encoded protein is CASSVEGGKSSTDTQYF. The variable domain in full, completed from reference TRBV9 and TRBJ2-3, reads DSGVTQTPKHLITATGQRVTLRCSPRSGDLSVYWYQQSLDQGLQFLIQYYNGEERAKGNILERFSAQQFPDLHSELNLSSLELGDSALYFCASSVEGGKSSTDTQYFGPGTRLTVL.

This rearrangement joins TRBV14 to TRBJ2-7; possible D gene TRBD2, 6 bases. The CDR3 is 14 amino acids. Germline V gene sequence: CDR1 SGHDN, CDR2 FVKESK. Trimming removed 4 bases at V and 3 bases at J, with 13 bases between. In DNA, the CDR3 is TGTGCCAGCAGCCCCACGGGGGTGCTCTACGAGCAGTACTTC. It specifies CASSPTGVLYEQYF.

V and J are TRBV7-9 and TRBJ2-4; possible D gene TRBD2, 6 bases. The germline V and J ends were trimmed by 7 bases and 2 bases, with 21 bases remaining between them. The CDR3 extends over 17 amino acids. Germline CDR1 SEHNR, CDR2 FQNEAQ (reference sequence). DNA for the CDR3: TGTGCCAGCAACCCCCCCATCGGGAGATTCACCAAAAACATTCAGTACTTC. Its translation is CASNPPIGRFTKNIQYF. Complete variable domain (other parts from reference TRBV7-9 and TRBJ2-4): DTGVSQNPRHKITKRGQNVTFRCDPISEHNRLYWYRQTLGQGPEFLTYFQNEAQLEKSRLLSDRFSAERPKGSFSTLEIQRTEQGDSAMYLCASNPPIGRFTKNIQYFGAGTRLSVL.

The chain couples TRBV7-9 to TRBJ1-2; 7 bases are shared with TRBD1. This CDR3 has 15 residues. Germline values: CDR1 SEHNR, CDR2 FQNEAQ (reference sequence). V was clipped by 3 bases and J by 8 bases; unmatched bases: 12. The CDR3 loop reads CASSFVLGQGDGYTF. For the CDR3, the DNA is TGTGCCAGCAGCTTTGTGTTAGGGCAGGGGGACGGCTACACCTTC.

The chain employs TRBV30 and TRBJ2-7; perhaps TRBD2 as D (5 bases). The length of the CDR3 is 13 residues. Germline V gives CDR1 GTSNPN, CDR2 SVGIG (reference sequence). V lost 1 base and J lost 5, with 12 bases in between. CDR3 coding DNA: TGTGCCTGGAGTGAGGAGGCGTGGAACGAGCAGTACTTC. Translating it yields CAWSEEAWNEQYF.

The chain couples TRBV7-6 to TRBJ2-1; TRBD1 aligns across 8 bases. CDR3 size: 13 residues. J gave up 9 bases and V 5 bases, and 6 bases lay outside the gene matches. Germline assignment: CDR1 SGHVS and CDR2 FNYEAQ. CDR3 residues: CASSLVGQGEQFF. The CDR3 coding sequence is TGTGCCAGCAGCCTTGTCGGACAGGGTGAGCAGTTCTTC.

The rearrangement links TRBV7-8 to TRBJ2-7, with 11 nucleotides matching TRBD2. The trim removed 3 bases at V and 2 bases at J, leaving 6 bases unmatched. CDR3 size: 16 residues. The germline CDR1 and CDR2 sequences are SGHVS and FQNEAQ. The CDR3 coding sequence is TGTGCCAGCAGCTTCGGGACTAGCGGAGCTACCTACGAGCAGTACTTC. Its protein is CASSFGTSGATYEQYF.

The rearrangement joins TRBV7-9 to TRBJ2-7; a possible D gene is TRBD2 (6 bases). Per germline, CDR1 SEHNR and CDR2 FQNEAQ (reference sequence). The CDR3 consists of 11 residues. Trimming removed 7 bases from V and 6 bases from J, with 10 bases in between. CDR3 nucleotide sequence: TGTGCCAGCACCCCCGGGGGCGAGCAGTACTTC. Translating it yields CASTPGGEQYF. The complete variable domain, with remaining parts taken from reference TRBV7-9 and TRBJ2-7, reads DTGVSQNPRHKITKRGQNVTFRCDPISEHNRLYWYRQTLGQGPEFLTYFQNEAQLEKSRLLSDRFSAERPKGSFSTLEIQRTEQGDSAMYLCASTPGGEQYFGPGTRLTVT.

In DNA form, the CDR3 reads TGTGCCAGCAGCTTCCCCCCGCCAGCCGGGGAGCTGTTTTTT. Residues: CASSFPPPAGELFF. The V gene is TRBV7-9, the J gene TRBJ2-2; D call uncertain. V gave up 3 bases and J gave up 6 bases, with 11 bases separating them. The CDR3 contains 14 residues. Per germline, CDR1 SEHNR and CDR2 FQNEAQ (reference sequence).

The chain couples TRBV27 to TRBJ1-5, with 7 positions matching TRBD1. Trimming cost V 3 bases and J 10 bases; bases outside gene matches: 6. There are 13 residues in the CDR3. Per the germline V gene, CDR1 is MNHEY and CDR2 is SMNVEV (reference sequence). The CDR3 nucleotides are TGTGCCAGCAGTTTGCAGGGGGTCGACCCCCAGCATTTT. It encodes CASSLQGVDPQHF.

V gene TRBV13 combines with J gene TRBJ2-2; no clear D gene. V was trimmed by 1 base and J by 5 bases, leaving 8 bases between them. The CDR3 has 14 residues. CDR1 and CDR2 from the germline V gene are PRHDT and FYEKMQ (reference sequence). The CDR3 loop is CASSLEGKTGELFF. The DNA of the CDR3 is TGTGCCAGCAGCTTAGAGGGCAAAACCGGGGAGCTGTTTTTT.

This rearrangement joins TRBV10-3 to TRBJ2-7; D unclear. This CDR3 is built from 14 residues. Germline CDR1 ENHRY, CDR2 SYGVKD. V was shortened by 0 bases and J by 1 base, with 7 bases between the two germline ends. The CDR3 spells CAISESAPSYEQYF. Here the CDR3 DNA reads TGTGCCATCAGTGAGTCAGCACCTTCCTACGAGCAGTACTTC.

The rearrangement joins TRBV6-5 to TRBJ1-4; possibly TRBD1 for D (6 bases). CDR1 is MNHEY, CDR2 SVGAGI, per germline. This CDR3 has 16 residues. V lost 4 bases and J 7 bases, leaving 19 bases between the germline ends. CDR3 nucleotide sequence: TGTGCCAGCAGTTCCTCAGGGGTAGGGGCAGGTGAAAAACTGTTTTTT. Protein sequence: CASSSSGVGAGEKLFF.

V and J are TRBV27 and TRBJ2-7; no reliable D call. Germline V gene data show CDR1 as MNHEY and CDR2 as SMNVEV (reference sequence). The CDR3 has 12 amino acids. V was cut by 5 bases and J by 2 bases, with 7 bases left in between. CDR3 nucleotide sequence: TGTGCCAGCAGTAACAACGCCTACGAGCAGTACTTC. It codes for CASSNNAYEQYF.

This CDR3 reads CASEGTDSYEQYF. CDR3 DNA sequence: TGTGCCAGCGAAGGGACAGACAGTTACGAGCAGTACTTC. The rearrangement joins TRBV28 to TRBJ2-7; 7 bases align to TRBD1. Germline values: CDR1 MDHEN, CDR2 SYDVKM. After removal of 8 bases from V and 4 bases from J, the junction contained 8 bases not matched to a gene. This CDR3 comprises 13 residues. The variable domain in full, with the rest retrieved from reference TRBV28 and TRBJ2-7, is DVKVTQSSRYLVKRTGEKVFLECVQDMDHENMFWYRQDPGLGLRLIYFSYDVKMKEKGDIPEGYSVSREKKERFSLILESASTNQTSMYLCASEGTDSYEQYFGPGTRLTVT.

The V gene is TRBV5-1, the J gene TRBJ2-1; TRBD2 is a possible D gene (5 bases). Trimming shortened V by 4 bases and J by 10 bases, and 18 bases separated the two germline ends. The CDR3 extends over 14 amino acids. Germline-derived CDR1 and CDR2 are SGHRS and YFSETQ. The CDR3 loop reads CASSLGLLEVEQFF. DNA for the CDR3: TGCGCCAGCAGCCTCGGACTCTTAGAGGTGGAGCAGTTCTTC. The full variable domain, rest sourced from reference TRBV5-1 and TRBJ2-1, is KAGVTQTPRYLIKTRGQQVTLSCSPISGHRSVSWYQQTPGQGLQFLFEYFSETQRNKGNFPGRFSGRQFSNSRSEMNVSTLELGDSALYLCASSLGLLEVEQFFGPGTRLTVL.

The V call is TRBV5-1, the J call TRBJ1-2; 7 positions agree with TRBD1. Germline lookup yields CDR1 SGHRS and CDR2 YFSETQ. The ends lost 4 bases at V and 2 bases at J; junction bases unmatched: 8. The CDR3 spans 15 residues. The CDR3 protein is CASSPEGAWNYGYTF. CDR3 in DNA: TGCGCCAGCAGCCCCGAGGGGGCGTGGAACTATGGCTACACCTTC.

V and J are TRBV5-3 and TRBJ1-5, with TRBD1 matching over 8 bases. TRBV5-3 is an open reading frame, and its role is uncertain. There are 15 residues in the CDR3. With 4 bases clipped from V and 6 bases from J, the junction kept 9 bases outside the gene matches. CDR3 loop: CARSTVDREGQPQHF. As DNA, the CDR3 is TGTGCCAGAAGCACGGTGGACAGGGAGGGTCAGCCCCAGCATTTT.

The chain links TRBV7-9 to TRBJ2-1; TRBD2 is a possible D gene (6 bases). Germline loops: CDR1 SEHNR, CDR2 FQNEAQ (reference sequence). CDR3 length: 16 amino acids. V dropped 5 bases and J dropped 4 bases, with 18 bases sitting between them. The CDR3 DNA sequence: TGTGCCAGCAGCCCCCGAGGACTAAGCTATTACAATGAGCAGTTCTTC. Residues: CASSPRGLSYYNEQFF.

This clone was observed a few times. This chain links TRBV13 with TRBJ1-1, with D possibly matching TRBD1 (5 bases). V was cut by 4 bases and J by 4 bases, with 13 bases left in between. This CDR3 region has 14 residues. Germline V lookup: CDR1 PRHDT, CDR2 FYEKMQ (reference sequence). CDR3 sequence reads: CASSSEGRSTEAFF. For the CDR3, the DNA is TGTGCCAGCAGCTCTGAGGGGAGGAGCACTGAAGCTTTCTTT.

Of note for this clone: At the DNA level, this CDR3 is encoded by other sequences in the same sample as well. This chain connects TRBV27 to TRBJ1-5, with 7 bases fitting TRBD1. The junction had 3 bases not matched to a gene; V was cut back by 6 bases and J by 1 base. Germline V gene sequence: CDR1 MNHEY, CDR2 SMNVEV (reference sequence). This CDR3 has 14 residues. The CDR3 DNA follows: TGTGCCAGCAGATCAGGGGGAAGCAATCAGCCCCAGCATTTT. Its translation is CASRSGGSNQPQHF.

The V call is TRBV7-3, the J call TRBJ2-3; D is unresolved. Germline V gene sequence: CDR1 SGHTA, CDR2 FQGTGA. The CDR3 contains 14 residues. Trimming stripped 2 bases from V and 1 base from J, with 7 bases between. The CDR3 reads CASSLLLGTDTQYF. The CDR3 DNA follows: TGTGCCAGCAGCTTACTGTTAGGCACAGATACGCAGTATTTT.

The CDR3, as DNA: TGCGCCAGCAGCCTTGGACCGGGACAGAAAGAGACCCAGTACTTC. Translated: CASSLGPGQKETQYF. The chain uses TRBV5-1 and TRBJ2-5, with TRBD1 matching 7 bases. In germline, CDR1 is SGHRS, CDR2 YFSETQ. This CDR3 spans 15 amino acids. Trimming took 4 bases from V and 3 from J; bases not matched to a gene: 9.

The chain recombines TRBV5-4 with TRBJ1-2; tentatively, D is TRBD1 (5 bases). The germline gives CDR1 SGHNT, CDR2 YYREEE (reference sequence). Trimming took 6 bases from V and 0 from J, leaving 15 bases between them. The CDR3 totals 15 residues. The CDR3 coding sequence is TGTGCCAGCACCGCGTTAAAGGGGACTAACTATGGCTACACCTTC. Its protein is CASTALKGTNYGYTF.

This clone occurred once. The chain carries TRBV28 and TRBJ2-2; 11 bases line up with TRBD1. V gave up 6 bases and J gave up 7 bases; unmatched junction bases: 13. The CDR3 contains 17 residues. CDR1 is MDHEN and CDR2 is SYDVKM in the germline V gene. Here the CDR3 DNA reads TGTGCCAGCAGGCCCGGACAGGGGGCGAACTTTCGCGGGGAGCTGTTTTTT. This translates into CASRPGQGANFRGELFF. Full variable domain (rest looked up from reference TRBV28 and TRBJ2-2): DVKVTQSSRYLVKRTGEKVFLECVQDMDHENMFWYRQDPGLGLRLIYFSYDVKMKEKGDIPEGYSVSREKKERFSLILESASTNQTSMYLCASRPGQGANFRGELFFGEGSRLTVL.